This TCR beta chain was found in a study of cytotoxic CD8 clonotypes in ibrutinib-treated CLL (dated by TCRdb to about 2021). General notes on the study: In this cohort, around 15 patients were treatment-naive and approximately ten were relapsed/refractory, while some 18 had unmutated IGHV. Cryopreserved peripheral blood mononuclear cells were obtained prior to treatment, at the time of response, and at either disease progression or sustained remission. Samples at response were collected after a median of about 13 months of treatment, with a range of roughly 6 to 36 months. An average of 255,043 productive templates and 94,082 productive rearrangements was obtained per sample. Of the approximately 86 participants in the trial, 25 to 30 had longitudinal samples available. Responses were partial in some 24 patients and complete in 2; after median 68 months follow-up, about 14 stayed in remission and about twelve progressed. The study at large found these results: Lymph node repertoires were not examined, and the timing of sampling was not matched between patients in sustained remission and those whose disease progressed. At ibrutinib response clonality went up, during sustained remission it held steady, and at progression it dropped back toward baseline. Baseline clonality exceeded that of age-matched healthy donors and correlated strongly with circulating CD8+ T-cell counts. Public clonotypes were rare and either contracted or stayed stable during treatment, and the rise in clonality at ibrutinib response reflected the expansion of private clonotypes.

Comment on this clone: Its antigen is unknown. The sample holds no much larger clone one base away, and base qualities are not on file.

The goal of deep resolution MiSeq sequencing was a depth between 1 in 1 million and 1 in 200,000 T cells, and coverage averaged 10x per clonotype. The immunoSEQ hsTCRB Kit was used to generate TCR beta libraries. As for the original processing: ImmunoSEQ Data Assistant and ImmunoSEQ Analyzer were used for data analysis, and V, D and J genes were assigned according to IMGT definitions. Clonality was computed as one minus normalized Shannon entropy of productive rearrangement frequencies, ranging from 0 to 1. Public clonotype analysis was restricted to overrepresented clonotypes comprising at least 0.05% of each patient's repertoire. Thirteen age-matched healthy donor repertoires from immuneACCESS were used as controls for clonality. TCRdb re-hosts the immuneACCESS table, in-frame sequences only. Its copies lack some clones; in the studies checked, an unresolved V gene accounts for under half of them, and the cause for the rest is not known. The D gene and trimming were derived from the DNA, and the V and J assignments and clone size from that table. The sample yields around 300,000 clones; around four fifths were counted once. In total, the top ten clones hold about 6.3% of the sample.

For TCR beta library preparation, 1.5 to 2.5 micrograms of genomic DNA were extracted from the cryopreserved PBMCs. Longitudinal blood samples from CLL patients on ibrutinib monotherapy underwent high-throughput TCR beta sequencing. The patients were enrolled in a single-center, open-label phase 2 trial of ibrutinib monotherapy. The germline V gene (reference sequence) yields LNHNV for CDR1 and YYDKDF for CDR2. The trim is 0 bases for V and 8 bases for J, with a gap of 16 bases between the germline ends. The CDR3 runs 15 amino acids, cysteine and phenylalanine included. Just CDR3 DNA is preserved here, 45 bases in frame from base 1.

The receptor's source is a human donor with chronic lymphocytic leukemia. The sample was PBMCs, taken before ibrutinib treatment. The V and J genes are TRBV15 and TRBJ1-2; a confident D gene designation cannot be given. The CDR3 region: CATSRDVASDGGYTF. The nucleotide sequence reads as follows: TGTGCCACCAGCAGAGATGTGGCATCGGATGGCGGCTACACCTTC. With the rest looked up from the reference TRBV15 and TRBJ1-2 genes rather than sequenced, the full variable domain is DAMVIQNPRYQVTQFGKPVTLSCSQTLNHNVMYWYQQKSSQAPKLLFHYYDKDFNNEADTPDNFQSRRPNTSFCFLDIRSPGLGDTAMYLCATSRDVASDGGYTFGSGTRLTVV.